This TCR beta chain was profiled in a study of blood T cell repertoires in COVID-19. V lost 1 base and J lost 0; bases outside the gene matches: 1. This CDR3 region has 16 residues. Germline CDR1 is LGHNA and CDR2 is YSLEER. Individuals drawn from approximately 22 US areas were about 18 to 95 years old. People in the exposed group encountered a COVID-19 case within 2 weeks before entering the study. This clone was seen a single time. Clones were sequenced by immunoSEQ multiplex PCR, and TCRdb holds only the in-frame ones, with some missing. The sample lists about 320,000 clones, 85% occurring once. Specimen: PBMCs or T cells enriched from blood (not recorded which). V usage is TRBV4-3 and J usage is TRBJ2-1; TRBD2 aligns across 9 bases. This receptor was identified in a woman under 40 who had been exposed to COVID-19. The CDR3 sequence: CASSQASGVSYNEQFF. Written as DNA, the CDR3 is TGCGCCAGCAGCCAAGCTAGCGGGGTCTCCTACAATGAGCAGTTCTTC.